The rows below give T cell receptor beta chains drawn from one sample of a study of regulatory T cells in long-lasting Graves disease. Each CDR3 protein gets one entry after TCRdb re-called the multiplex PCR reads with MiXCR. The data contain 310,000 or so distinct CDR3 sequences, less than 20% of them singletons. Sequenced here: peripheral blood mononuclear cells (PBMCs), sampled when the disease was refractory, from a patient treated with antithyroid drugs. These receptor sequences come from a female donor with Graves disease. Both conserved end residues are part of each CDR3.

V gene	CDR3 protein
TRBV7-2	CASSLIPLFPYEQYF
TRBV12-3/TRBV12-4	CASSLGGVGTGELFF
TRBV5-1	CASSLAGIPYNSPLHF
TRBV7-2	CASSLVDWKPLHF
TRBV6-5	CASSYSTWGSGTGSPLHF
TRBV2	CASSDRRVQPQHF
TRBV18	CASSQTTLGGPQHF
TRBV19	CASNPWGPLGTGELFF
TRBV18	CASSPQVLNTGELFF
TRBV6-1	CASSRPRNEQYF
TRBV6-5	CASSYVGQPHQPQHF
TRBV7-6	CASSLMTGGISDTQYF
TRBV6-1	CASSTSGRIYEQYF
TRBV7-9	CASSLRTGTNTGELFF
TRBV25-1	CASSEYDGTGVEKLFF
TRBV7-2	CASSRQGLAASGANVLTF
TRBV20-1	CSAPTPPGNYGYTF
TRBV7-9	CARPNSPLHF
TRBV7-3	CASSSGGEPGTQYF
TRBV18	CASSLRDSSLSEQYF
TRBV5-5	CASSLVVGETQYF
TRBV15	CATSRDAGQGETDTQYF